Below, 31 T cell receptor beta chains from the same sample are listed, as sequenced in a study of cytomegalovirus exposure and HLA in healthy donors. The study ran its PCR with 60 Vbeta and 13 Jbeta primers. Clones were read by immunoSEQ multiplex PCR, and TCRdb kept only the in-frame ones, dropping some. Of 100,000 to 150,000 clones in the sample, around three quarters were seen once. What was sequenced was PBMCs. All receptors come from a man between 35 and 55 years old in good health and CMV-seronegative.

The J gene is TRBJ1-1, the V gene TRBV5-1, with D possibly being TRBD1 (5 bases). Deletions cut 10 bases from V and 0 bases from J, with 10 bases between. The CDR3 has 12 amino acids. Germline V gives CDR1 SGHRS, CDR2 YFSETQ. The CDR3 DNA reads as TGCGCCTCCGCAGGGATGAACACTGAAGCTTTCTTT. It is translated as CASAGMNTEAFF.

As to this clone: At one of its ends the junction is not consistent with the germline gene, which may arise from a read error. V is TRBV5-1 and J is TRBJ2-7; 9 bases fit TRBD1. Germline V lookup: CDR1 SGHRS, CDR2 YFSETQ. The CDR3 runs to 14 residues. CDR3 loop: CASRSGTGSSEQYF. The CDR3 DNA reads as TGCGCCAGCAGATCCGGGACAGGGTCCTCCGAGCAGTACTTC.

The chain is built from TRBV29-1 and TRBJ2-3; no clear D gene. Germline V gene lookup returns CDR1 SQVTM and CDR2 ANQGSEA. V was clipped by 6 bases and J by 4 bases, with 17 bases between them. The CDR3 sequence is 14 residues long. For the CDR3, the DNA is TGCAGCGTCCGCGTGATGCGGAGCTCAGATACGCAGTATTTT. Translated: CSVRVMRSSDTQYF.

This clone occurred a few times. This chain connects TRBV7-3 to TRBJ2-3, with D tentatively TRBD1 (6 bases). CDR1 and CDR2 from the germline V gene are SGHTA and FQGTGA. The CDR3 runs 14 residues. Trimming took 0 bases from V and 3 from J, leaving 7 bases between them. The CDR3 reads CASSLTDRTDTQYF. Written as DNA, the CDR3 is TGTGCCAGCAGCTTAACAGACAGGACAGATACGCAGTATTTT. Full variable domain (outside the CDR3, taken from reference TRBV7-3 and TRBJ2-3): GAGVSQTPSNKVTEKGKYVELRCDPISGHTALYWYRQSLGQGPEFLIYFQGTGAADDSGLPNDRFFAVRPEGSVSTLKIQRTERGDSAVYLCASSLTDRTDTQYFGPGTRLTVL.

This clone was observed a few times. The genes are TRBV9 and TRBJ1-6; 8 bases map to TRBD1. V shed 3 bases, J shed 4 bases, and the junction held 9 bases outside the gene matches. Germline V gene data show CDR1 as SGDLS and CDR2 as YYNGEE. There are 17 residues in the CDR3. For the CDR3, the DNA is TGTGCCAGCAGCGAGGGGGTACAGGGGGTTTATAATTCACCCCTCCACTTT. Its protein is CASSEGVQGVYNSPLHF.

The chain couples TRBV5-1 to TRBJ2-1; 8 positions match TRBD2. The CDR3 runs 15 residues. Per the germline V gene, CDR1 is SGHRS and CDR2 is YFSETQ. The ends lost 4 bases at V and 5 bases at J; junction bases unmatched: 8. CDR3 protein: CASSPGPGGNNEQFF. The CDR3 DNA reads as TGCGCCAGCAGCCCAGGGCCGGGGGGGAACAATGAGCAGTTCTTC.

V and J are TRBV19 and TRBJ2-1; 12 bases line up with TRBD2. Germline CDR1 and CDR2: LNHDA and SQIVND (reference sequence). This CDR3 is built from 15 residues. With V trimmed by 7 bases and J by 4 bases, 5 bases remained unmatched. Here the CDR3 DNA reads TGTGCCAGTAACTCACTAGCGGGGGGATACAATGAGCAGTTCTTC. Residues: CASNSLAGGYNEQFF.

This clone was counted a few times. The rearrangement links TRBV10-3 to TRBJ2-7; 9 positions agree with TRBD1. Germline V gives CDR1 ENHRY, CDR2 SYGVKD. The CDR3 loop spans 13 amino acids. J gave up 6 bases and V 5 bases, and 5 bases lay outside the gene matches. DNA of the CDR3: TGTGCCATCAGTCAGGACAGGGGAGGCGAGCAGTACTTC. It encodes CAISQDRGGEQYF.

This clone was detected only a few times. V usage is TRBV6-4 and J usage is TRBJ2-1; D might be TRBD2 (6 bases). The V gene's germline CDR1 is MRHNA and CDR2 SNTAGT. The CDR3 consists of 14 residues. V was trimmed by 6 bases and J by 5 bases, leaving 14 bases between them. The CDR3 here is CASRLGGAHNEQFF. DNA for the CDR3: TGTGCCAGCAGACTCGGGGGAGCTCACAATGAGCAGTTCTTC.

This chain joins TRBV5-6 and TRBJ1-1; 7 bases are shared with TRBD1. The junction had 4 bases not matched to a gene; V was cut back by 4 bases and J by 1 base. This CDR3 has 14 residues. The germline V gene encodes CDR1 SGHDT and CDR2 YYEEEE. CDR3 nucleotide sequence: TGTGCCAGCAGCATCGCAGGGGGGAACACTGAAGCTTTCTTT. Its translation: CASSIAGGNTEAFF.

This clone showed up just once. The chain recombines TRBV19 with TRBJ2-7; 7 bases fit TRBD1. The CDR3 is 17 amino acids. Trimming took 1 base from V and 4 from J; bases not matched to a gene: 13. Looked up from germline, CDR1 is LNHDA and CDR2 is SQIVND (reference sequence). The CDR3 protein is CASSIGQGESLFYEQYF. The CDR3 DNA sequence: TGTGCCAGTAGTATAGGACAGGGAGAAAGCCTATTTTACGAGCAGTACTTC. The whole variable domain, remainder taken from reference TRBV19 and TRBJ2-7, is DGGITQSPKYLFRKEGQNVTLSCEQNLNHDAMYWYRQDPGQGLRLIYYSQIVNDFQKGDIAEGYSVSREKKESFPLTVTSAQKNPTAFYLCASSIGQGESLFYEQYFGPGTRLTVT.

This chain uses TRBV10-3 with TRBJ2-7; 11 bases align to TRBD1. The trim removed 6 bases at V and 2 bases at J, leaving 3 bases unmatched. Germline V lookup: CDR1 ENHRY, CDR2 SYGVKD. CDR3 length: 14 residues. For the CDR3, the DNA is TGTGCCATCAGCCCGGGACAGGGGGCCTACGAGCAGTACTTC. Its translation is CAISPGQGAYEQYF.

The chain combines TRBV28 with TRBJ1-1; no firm D call. Germline values: CDR1 MDHEN, CDR2 SYDVKM. Trimming cost V 6 bases and J 2 bases, with 13 bases left between them. The length of the CDR3 is 14 residues. The CDR3 loop is CASRLGRTNTEAFF. CDR3 DNA sequence: TGTGCCAGCAGGCTAGGGCGGACTAACACTGAAGCTTTCTTT.

The chain is built from TRBV9 and TRBJ1-2, with D maybe TRBD1 (6 bases). Deletions cut 3 bases from V and 3 bases from J, with 21 bases between. The CDR3 is 17 residues long. The germline V gene encodes CDR1 SGDLS and CDR2 YYNGEE. In DNA, the CDR3 is TGTGCCAGCAGCGGGGGTAGACCCAACAGGGTTGACTATGGCTACACCTTC. It specifies CASSGGRPNRVDYGYTF.

This chain joins TRBV10-3 and TRBJ2-3; 9 bases line up with TRBD1. V lost 7 bases, J lost 5 bases, and 13 bases stayed unmatched. Germline V gene lookup returns CDR1 ENHRY and CDR2 SYGVKD. The CDR3 runs 16 residues. This CDR3 reads CAINGQGMARGDTQYF. CDR3 DNA sequence: TGTGCCATCAACGGACAGGGGATGGCCCGCGGAGATACGCAGTATTTT.

A single count supports this clone. The rearrangement links TRBV5-5 to TRBJ1-2; D unresolved. Deletions cut 4 bases from V and 6 bases from J, with 7 bases between. The CDR3 has 11 amino acids. Germline V lookup: CDR1 SGHKS, CDR2 YYEKEE (reference sequence). CDR3 region: CASSLPDGYTF. Here the CDR3 DNA reads TGTGCCAGCAGCCTTCCGGATGGCTACACCTTC. The whole variable domain, remainder taken from reference TRBV5-5 and TRBJ1-2, is DAGVTQSPTHLIKTRGQQVTLRCSPISGHKSVSWYQQVLGQGPQFIFQYYEKEERGRGNFPDRFSARQFPNYSSELNVNALLLGDSALYLCASSLPDGYTFGSGTRLTVV.

The chain uses TRBV6-4 and TRBJ2-7; D might be TRBD1 (6 bases). The V end was cut by 2 bases, the J end by 2 bases, with 13 bases between. CDR1 and CDR2 from the germline V gene are MRHNA and SNTAGT. The length of the CDR3 is 15 residues. CDR3 nucleotide sequence: TGTGCCAGCAGTGACATGATTAAGGGGGCCTACGAGCAGTACTTC. It encodes CASSDMIKGAYEQYF.

This clone appeared a few times. The chain couples TRBV18 to TRBJ2-7; 12 bases match TRBD2. V was clipped by 4 bases and J by 1 base; unmatched bases: 2. Germline lookup yields CDR1 KGHSH and CDR2 LQKENI. The CDR3 length is 15 residues. The chain's CDR3 is CASSQTSGGSYEQYF. The CDR3 nucleotides are TGTGCCAGCTCACAAACTAGCGGGGGGTCCTACGAGCAGTACTTC.

V gene TRBV4-1 combines with J gene TRBJ1-3, with 8 bases that match TRBD1. The germline V gene encodes CDR1 MGHRA and CDR2 YSYEKL. This CDR3 has 19 residues. Losses at the gene ends were 2 bases for V and 1 base for J; bases not matched to a gene: 13. The CDR3 DNA follows: TGCGCCAGCAGCCAAAAGCCGACTTGGACAGGGCTATCTGGAAACACCATATATTTT. Translated, it gives CASSQKPTWTGLSGNTIYF.

This chain links TRBV2 with TRBJ1-5, with 8 bases matching TRBD1. V trimming: 5 bases; J trimming: 6 bases; junction bases outside the gene matches: 6. This CDR3 contains 14 residues. Germline CDR1 and CDR2: SNHLY and FYNNEI. The CDR3, as DNA: TGTGCCAGCAGTCCTTCAGGGGGCAGTCAGCCCCAGCATTTT. Protein: CASSPSGGSQPQHF.

This clone turned up a few times. The chain is built from TRBV13 and TRBJ1-2, with D possibly TRBD1 on 5 matching bases. The germline CDR1 and CDR2 sequences are PRHDT and FYEKMQ (reference sequence). Trimming took 3 bases from V and 6 from J, leaving 8 bases between them. CDR3 length equals 12 residues. The CDR3 loop reads CASSFPGHGYTF. The DNA of the CDR3 is TGTGCCAGCAGCTTCCCAGGGCATGGCTACACCTTC.

The chain is built from TRBV27 and TRBJ2-1; D possibly corresponds to TRBD1 (5 bases). The V end was cut by 0 bases, the J end by 10 bases, with 7 bases between. Germline loops: CDR1 MNHEY, CDR2 SMNVEV (reference sequence). The CDR3 length is 12 residues. CDR3 amino acids: CASSLSGREQFF. Here the CDR3 DNA reads TGTGCCAGCAGTTTATCGGGGCGCGAGCAGTTCTTC.

The chain has TRBV9 and TRBJ2-5; 10 nucleotides match TRBD2. In germline, CDR1 is SGDLS, CDR2 YYNGEE. The V and J ends lost 0 bases and 5 bases, in that order; junction bases with no gene match: 7. The CDR3 is 16 amino acids. CDR3 residues: CASSVEKRGGRETQYF. As DNA, the CDR3 is TGTGCCAGCAGCGTAGAGAAGCGGGGGGGCAGGGAGACCCAGTACTTC.

As regards this clone: One end of the junction varies from germline; a read error may be responsible. This sample also contains other DNA sequences that code for the same CDR3. V is TRBV13 and J is TRBJ1-6, with D uncertain. From germline, CDR1 is PRHDT and CDR2 FYEKMQ (reference sequence). CDR3 length equals 14 residues. CDR3 coding DNA: TGTGCCAGCAGAGGAGGGATCGGTAATTCCCCCCTCCACTTT. Protein sequence: CASRGGIGNSPLHF.

The rearrangement uses TRBV2 and TRBJ2-2, with TRBD1 matching 7 bases. J lost 2 bases, V lost 6 bases, and 6 bases had no gene match. The CDR3 runs to 15 residues. Germline CDR1 SNHLY, CDR2 FYNNEI. The CDR3 region is CASSARGGNTGELFF. CDR3 nucleotide sequence: TGTGCCAGCAGCGCGAGAGGGGGCAACACCGGGGAGCTGTTTTTT.

The chain is built from TRBV18 and TRBJ1-2; no clear D gene. The CDR3 has 15 residues. The V end was cut by 3 bases, the J end by 5 bases, with 16 bases between. Germline assignment: CDR1 KGHSH and CDR2 LQKENI. The CDR3 is CASSPPTTYGYGYTF. For the CDR3, the DNA is TGTGCCAGCTCACCGCCGACAACTTACGGATATGGCTACACCTTC.

This clone was seen a handful of times. The chain recombines TRBV7-9 with TRBJ2-7, with a weak D call TRBD1 (6 bases). Germline CDR1 SEHNR, CDR2 FQNEAQ (reference sequence). The CDR3 runs to 12 residues. V lost 5 bases and J 6 bases, leaving 11 bases between the germline ends. As DNA, the CDR3 is TGTGCCAGCAGCACCGGGACACTCGAGCAGTACTTC. Protein product: CASSTGTLEQYF.

The chain has TRBV10-3 and TRBJ1-2, with TRBD1 identical over 8 bases. Unmatched junction bases numbered 4, after V lost 4 bases and J lost 6 bases. Germline CDR1 is ENHRY and CDR2 is SYGVKD. The CDR3 spans 13 residues. The chain's CDR3 is CAISVGGQDGYTF. Written as DNA, the CDR3 is TGTGCCATCAGTGTTGGGGGACAGGATGGCTACACCTTC.

This rearrangement joins TRBV14 to TRBJ2-1; a possible D gene is TRBD1 (5 bases). Trimming pared 4 bases from V and 9 bases from J, leaving 10 bases between. In germline, CDR1 is SGHDN, CDR2 FVKESK. The CDR3 extends over 12 amino acids. Here the CDR3 DNA reads TGTGCCAGCAGCCTAATTCAGGGTGAGCAGTTCTTC. Translation gives CASSLIQGEQFF.

V usage is TRBV5-1 and J usage is TRBJ1-3; TRBD1 is a possible D gene (5 bases). V was clipped by 3 bases and J by 8 bases, with 18 bases between them. The germline CDR1 and CDR2 sequences are SGHRS and YFSETQ. CDR3 length: 15 residues. The CDR3, as DNA: TGCGCCAGCAGCTCCACAGCGGGGCCTCAGTACACCATATATTTT. Protein sequence: CASSSTAGPQYTIYF.

The chain combines TRBV9 with TRBJ1-1; TRBD1 might be the D (5 bases). Germline CDR1 and CDR2: SGDLS and YYNGEE. The length of the CDR3 is 12 residues. Between the trimmed V and J ends, which lost 6 bases and 7 bases, there was a span of 13 bases. CDR3 amino acids: CASNPGGNEAFF. The CDR3 DNA is TGTGCCAGCAACCCTGGGGGGAATGAAGCTTTCTTT.